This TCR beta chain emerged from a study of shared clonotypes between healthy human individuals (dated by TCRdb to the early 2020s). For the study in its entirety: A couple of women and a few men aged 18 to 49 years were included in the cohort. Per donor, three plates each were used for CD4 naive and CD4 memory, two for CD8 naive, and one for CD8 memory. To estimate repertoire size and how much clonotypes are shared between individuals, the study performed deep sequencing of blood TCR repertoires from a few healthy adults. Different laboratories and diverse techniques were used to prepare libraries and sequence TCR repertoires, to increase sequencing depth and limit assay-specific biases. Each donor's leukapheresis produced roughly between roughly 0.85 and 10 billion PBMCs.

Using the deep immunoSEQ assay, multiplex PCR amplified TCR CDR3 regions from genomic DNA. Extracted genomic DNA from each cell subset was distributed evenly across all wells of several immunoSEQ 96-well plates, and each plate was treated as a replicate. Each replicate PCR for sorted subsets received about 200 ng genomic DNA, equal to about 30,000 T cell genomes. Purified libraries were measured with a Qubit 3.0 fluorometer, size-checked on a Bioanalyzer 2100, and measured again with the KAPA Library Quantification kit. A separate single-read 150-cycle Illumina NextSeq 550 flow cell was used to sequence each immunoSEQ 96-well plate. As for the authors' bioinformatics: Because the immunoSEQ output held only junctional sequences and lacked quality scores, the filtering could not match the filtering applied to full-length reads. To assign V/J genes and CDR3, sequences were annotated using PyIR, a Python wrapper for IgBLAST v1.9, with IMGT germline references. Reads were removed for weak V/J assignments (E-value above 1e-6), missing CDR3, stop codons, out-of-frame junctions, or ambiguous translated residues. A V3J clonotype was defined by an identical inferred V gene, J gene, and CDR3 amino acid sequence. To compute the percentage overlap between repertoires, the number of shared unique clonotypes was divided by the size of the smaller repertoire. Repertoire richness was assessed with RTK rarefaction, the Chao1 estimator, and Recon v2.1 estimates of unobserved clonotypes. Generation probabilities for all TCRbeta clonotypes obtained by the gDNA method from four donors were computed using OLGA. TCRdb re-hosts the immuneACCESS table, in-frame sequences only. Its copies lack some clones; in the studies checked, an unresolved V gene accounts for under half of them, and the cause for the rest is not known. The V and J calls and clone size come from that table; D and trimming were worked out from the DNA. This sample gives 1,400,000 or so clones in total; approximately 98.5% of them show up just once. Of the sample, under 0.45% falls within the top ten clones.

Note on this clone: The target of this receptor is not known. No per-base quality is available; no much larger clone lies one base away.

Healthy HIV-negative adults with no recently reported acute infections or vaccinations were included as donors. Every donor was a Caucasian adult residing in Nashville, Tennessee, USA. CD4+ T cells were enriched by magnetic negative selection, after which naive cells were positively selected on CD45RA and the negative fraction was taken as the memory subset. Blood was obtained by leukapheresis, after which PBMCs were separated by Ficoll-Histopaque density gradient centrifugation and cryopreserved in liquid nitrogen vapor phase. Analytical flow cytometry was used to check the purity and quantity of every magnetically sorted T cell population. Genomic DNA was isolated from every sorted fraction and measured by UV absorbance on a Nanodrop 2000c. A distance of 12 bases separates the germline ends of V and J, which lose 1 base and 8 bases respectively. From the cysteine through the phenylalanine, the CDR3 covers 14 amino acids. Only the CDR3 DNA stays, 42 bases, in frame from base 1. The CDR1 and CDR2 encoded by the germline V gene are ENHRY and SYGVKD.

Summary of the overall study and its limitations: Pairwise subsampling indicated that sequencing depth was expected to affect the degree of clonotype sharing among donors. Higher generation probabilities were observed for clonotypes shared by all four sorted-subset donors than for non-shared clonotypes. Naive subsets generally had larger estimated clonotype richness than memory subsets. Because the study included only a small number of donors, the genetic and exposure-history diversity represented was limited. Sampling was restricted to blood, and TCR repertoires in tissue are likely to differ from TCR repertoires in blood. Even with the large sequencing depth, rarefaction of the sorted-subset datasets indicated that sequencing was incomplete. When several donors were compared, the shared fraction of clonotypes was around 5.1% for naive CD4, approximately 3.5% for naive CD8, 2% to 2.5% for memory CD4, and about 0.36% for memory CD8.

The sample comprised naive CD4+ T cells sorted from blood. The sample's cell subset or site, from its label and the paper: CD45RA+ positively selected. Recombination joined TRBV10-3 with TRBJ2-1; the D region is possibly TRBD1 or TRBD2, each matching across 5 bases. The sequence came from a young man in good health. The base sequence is TGTGCCATCAGTGAGTACGAGGGGTCCCATGAGCAGTTCTTC. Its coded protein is CAISEYEGSHEQFF.